The entry below describes one T cell receptor beta chain. Its specificity is not known. TEMRA cells underwent FACS enrichment and CD8+ and CD4+ T cells underwent negative isolation. These data originate in a study of CD8 T cells in Susac syndrome. Study-level points and caveats: In total CD8+ repertoires, 15 to 20 Susac-specific public clones were found, and roughly 5 in CD8+ TEMRA repertoires.

A quantity of about 0.5 to 1 ug RNA underwent reverse transcription using random hexamers. TCRdb analysed the immunoSEQ multiplex PCR reads with MiXCR anew, one entry per CDR3 protein. Among about 80,000 distinct CDR3 sequences listed, about 96% were seen once. V gave up 2 bases and J gave up 8 bases; unmatched junction bases: 10. Germline CDR1 MNHEY, CDR2 SMNVEV (reference sequence). The CDR3 has 16 amino acids. The sample taken for sequencing was CD8+ T cells from PBMCs. The receptor comes from a human donor with Susac syndrome. This chain uses TRBV27 with TRBJ2-2; 8 bases match TRBD2. This CDR3 is CASSLHGTSLVGELFF. The CDR3 bases are TGTGCCAGCAGTTTACATGGGACTAGTTTGGTGGGGGAGCTGTTTTTT.